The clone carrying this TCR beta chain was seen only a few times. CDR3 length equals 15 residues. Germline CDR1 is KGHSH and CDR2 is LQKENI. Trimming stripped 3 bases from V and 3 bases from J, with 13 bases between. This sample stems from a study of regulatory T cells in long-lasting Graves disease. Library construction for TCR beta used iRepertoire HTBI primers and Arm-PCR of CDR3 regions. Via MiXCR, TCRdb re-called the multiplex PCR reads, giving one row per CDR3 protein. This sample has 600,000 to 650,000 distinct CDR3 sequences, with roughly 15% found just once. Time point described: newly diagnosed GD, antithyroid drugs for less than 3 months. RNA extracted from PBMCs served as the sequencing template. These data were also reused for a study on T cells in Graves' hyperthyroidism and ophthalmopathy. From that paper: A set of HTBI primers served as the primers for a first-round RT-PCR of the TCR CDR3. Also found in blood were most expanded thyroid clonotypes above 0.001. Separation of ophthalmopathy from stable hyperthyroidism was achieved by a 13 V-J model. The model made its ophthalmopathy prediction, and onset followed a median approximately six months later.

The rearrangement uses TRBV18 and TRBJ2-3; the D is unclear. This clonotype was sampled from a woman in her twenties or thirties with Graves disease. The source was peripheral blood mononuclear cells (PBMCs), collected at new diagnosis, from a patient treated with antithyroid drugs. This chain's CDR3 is CASSPQQKRTDTQYF. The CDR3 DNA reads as TGTGCCAGCTCACCTCAGCAGAAGAGGACAGATACGCAGTATTTT.